These 3 T cell receptor beta chains originate from one sample sequenced in a study of patients and donors after allogeneic stem cell transplantation. Using its own MiXCR run on the RT-PCR reads, TCRdb lists one record per CDR3 protein. The data hold roughly 200,000 distinct CDR3 sequences, with around 40% observed a single time. Sequencing was performed on blood, either unsorted or a sorted T cell fraction (not recorded which). The receptors derive from a human donor who was either an allogeneic HSCT recipient or a stem cell or donor lymphocyte infusion donor (not recorded which). It is not recorded whose cells these are; they may come from a transplant donor.

This clonotype occurred once. The chain combines TRBV4-2 with TRBJ2-1, with D maybe TRBD2 (5 bases). The CDR3 has 13 residues. The V and J ends lost 4 bases and 8 bases respectively, with 12 bases between them. From germline, CDR1 is LGHNA and CDR2 YNFKEQ. Here the CDR3 DNA reads TGTGCCAGCAGCCCCCCCTACGGGGATGAGCAGTTCTTC. It yields the protein CASSPPYGDEQFF.

The CDR3 coding sequence is TGTGCCAGCCCCGGGACGGATAGCAATCAGCCCCAGCATTTT. Amino acids: CASPGTDSNQPQHF. The chain recombines TRBV11-2 with TRBJ1-5; possible D gene TRBD1, 5 bases. This CDR3 region has 14 residues. V was cut by 8 bases and J by 0 bases, with 11 bases left in between. Germline V lookup: CDR1 SGHAT, CDR2 FQNNGV. The full variable domain, in which reference TRBV11-2 and TRBJ1-5 provide the parts outside the CDR3, is EAGVAQSPRYKIIEKRQSVAFWCNPISGHATLYWYQQILGQGPKLLIQFQNNGVVDDSQLPKDRFSAERLKGVDSTLKIQPAKLEDSAVYLCASPGTDSNQPQHFGDGTRLSIL.

The J gene is TRBJ1-6, the V gene TRBV10-3; tentatively, D is TRBD1 (5 bases). There are 15 residues in the CDR3. The V gene's germline CDR1 is ENHRY and CDR2 SYGVKD. Trimming shortened V by 6 bases and J by 5 bases, and 14 bases separated the two germline ends. Here the CDR3 reads CAIRKTGPNNSPLHF. The CDR3 DNA follows: TGTGCCATCAGAAAAACAGGTCCGAATAATTCACCCCTCCACTTT.